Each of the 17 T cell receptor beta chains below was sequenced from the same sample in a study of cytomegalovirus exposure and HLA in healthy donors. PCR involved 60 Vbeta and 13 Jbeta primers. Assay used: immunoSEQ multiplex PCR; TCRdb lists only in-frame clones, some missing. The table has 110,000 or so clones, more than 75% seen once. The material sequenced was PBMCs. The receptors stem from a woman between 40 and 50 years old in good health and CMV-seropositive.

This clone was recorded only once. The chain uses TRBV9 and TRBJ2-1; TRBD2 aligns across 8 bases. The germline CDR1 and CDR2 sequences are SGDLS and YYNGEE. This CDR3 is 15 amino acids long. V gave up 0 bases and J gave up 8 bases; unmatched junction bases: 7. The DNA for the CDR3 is TGTGCCAGCAGCGTAGGGTCTAGCGGGCGCGATGAGCAGTTCTTC. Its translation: CASSVGSSGRDEQFF.

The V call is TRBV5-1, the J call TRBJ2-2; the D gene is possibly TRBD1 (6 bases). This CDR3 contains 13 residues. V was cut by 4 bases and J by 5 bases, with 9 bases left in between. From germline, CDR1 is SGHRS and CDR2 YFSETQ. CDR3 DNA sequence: TGCGCCAGCAGCAGAAGGGGGACCGGGGAGCTGTTTTTT. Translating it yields CASSRRGTGELFF.

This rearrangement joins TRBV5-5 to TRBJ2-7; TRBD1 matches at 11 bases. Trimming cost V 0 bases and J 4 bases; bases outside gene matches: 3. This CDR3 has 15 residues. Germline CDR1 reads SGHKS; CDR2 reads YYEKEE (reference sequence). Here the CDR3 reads CASSLGGQGAYEQYF. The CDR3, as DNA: TGTGCCAGCAGCTTGGGAGGACAGGGGGCATACGAGCAGTACTTC.

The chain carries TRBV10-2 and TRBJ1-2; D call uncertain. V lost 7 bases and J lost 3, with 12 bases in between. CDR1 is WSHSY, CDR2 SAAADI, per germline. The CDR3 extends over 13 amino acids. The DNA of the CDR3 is TGCGCCAGCATGCGGGCGGACGACTATGGCTACACCTTC. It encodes CASMRADDYGYTF.

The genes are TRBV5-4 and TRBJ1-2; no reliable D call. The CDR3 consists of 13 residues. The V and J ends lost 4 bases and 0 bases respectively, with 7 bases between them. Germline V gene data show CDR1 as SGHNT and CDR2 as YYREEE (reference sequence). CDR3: CASSTGTNYGYTF. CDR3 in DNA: TGTGCCAGCAGCACCGGGACTAACTATGGCTACACCTTC.

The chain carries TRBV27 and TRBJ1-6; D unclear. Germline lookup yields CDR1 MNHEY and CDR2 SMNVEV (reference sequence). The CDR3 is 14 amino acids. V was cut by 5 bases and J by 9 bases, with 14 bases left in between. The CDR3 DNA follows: TGTGCCAGCAGTCAGACGGGAGTGATTTCACCCCTCCACTTT. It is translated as CASSQTGVISPLHF.

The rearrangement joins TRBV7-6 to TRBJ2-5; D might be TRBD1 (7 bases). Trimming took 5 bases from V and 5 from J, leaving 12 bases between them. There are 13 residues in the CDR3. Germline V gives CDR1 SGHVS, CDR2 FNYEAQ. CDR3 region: CASSQTGRETQYF. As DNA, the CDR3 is TGTGCCAGCAGCCAGACAGGGAGGGAGACCCAGTACTTC.

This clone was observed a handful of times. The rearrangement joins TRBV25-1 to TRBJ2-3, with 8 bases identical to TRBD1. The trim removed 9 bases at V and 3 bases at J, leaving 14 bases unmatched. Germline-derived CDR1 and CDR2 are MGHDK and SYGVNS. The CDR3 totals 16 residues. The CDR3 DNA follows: TGTGCCAGAGCGACCCACCGGGACAGGTTGACAGATACGCAGTATTTT. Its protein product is CARATHRDRLTDTQYF.

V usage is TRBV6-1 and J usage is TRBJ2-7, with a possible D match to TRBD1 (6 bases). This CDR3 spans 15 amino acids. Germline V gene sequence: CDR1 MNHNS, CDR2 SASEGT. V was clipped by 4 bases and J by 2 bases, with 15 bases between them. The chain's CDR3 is CASSASRTATYEQYF. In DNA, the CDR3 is TGTGCCAGCAGTGCATCGAGGACAGCTACCTACGAGCAGTACTTC.

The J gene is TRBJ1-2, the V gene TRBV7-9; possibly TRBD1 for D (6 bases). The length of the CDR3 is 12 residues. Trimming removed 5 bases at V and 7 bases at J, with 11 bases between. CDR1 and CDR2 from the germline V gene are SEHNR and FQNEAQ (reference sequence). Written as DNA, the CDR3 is TGTGCCAGCAGCCCGACAGGAGTTGGCTACACCTTC. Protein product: CASSPTGVGYTF.

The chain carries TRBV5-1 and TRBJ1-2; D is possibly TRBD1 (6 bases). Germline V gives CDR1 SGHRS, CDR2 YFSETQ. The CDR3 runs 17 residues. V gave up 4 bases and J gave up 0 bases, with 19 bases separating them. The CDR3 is CASSTPSTQGSNYGYTF. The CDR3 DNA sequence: TGCGCCAGCAGCACTCCCAGCACACAGGGTTCTAACTATGGCTACACCTTC.

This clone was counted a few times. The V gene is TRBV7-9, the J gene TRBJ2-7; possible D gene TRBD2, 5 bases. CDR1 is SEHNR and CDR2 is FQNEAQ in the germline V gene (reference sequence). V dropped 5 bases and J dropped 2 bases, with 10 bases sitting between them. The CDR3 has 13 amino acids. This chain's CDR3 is CASSQVGTYEQYF. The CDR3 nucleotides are TGTGCCAGCAGCCAGGTCGGGACCTACGAGCAGTACTTC.

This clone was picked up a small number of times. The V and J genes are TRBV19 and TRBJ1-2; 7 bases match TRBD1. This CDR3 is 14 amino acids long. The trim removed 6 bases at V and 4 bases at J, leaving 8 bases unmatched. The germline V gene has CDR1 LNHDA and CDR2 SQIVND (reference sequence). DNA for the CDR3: TGTGCCAGTAGGCCGACGACAGGGTCCTATGGCTACACCTTC. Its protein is CASRPTTGSYGYTF.

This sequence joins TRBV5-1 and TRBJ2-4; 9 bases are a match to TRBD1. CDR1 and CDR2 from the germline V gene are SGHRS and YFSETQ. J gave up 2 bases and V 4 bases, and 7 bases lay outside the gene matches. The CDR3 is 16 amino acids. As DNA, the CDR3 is TGCGCCAGCAGCCTCCGGGACAGGGATTCCAAAAACATTCAGTACTTC. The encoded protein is CASSLRDRDSKNIQYF.

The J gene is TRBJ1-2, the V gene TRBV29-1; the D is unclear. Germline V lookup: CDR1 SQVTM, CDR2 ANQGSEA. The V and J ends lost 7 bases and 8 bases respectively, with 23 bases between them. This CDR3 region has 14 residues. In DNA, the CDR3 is TGCAGCGCCACCGGGGTGGGTCTTATGGGCGGCTACACCTTC. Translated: CSATGVGLMGGYTF.

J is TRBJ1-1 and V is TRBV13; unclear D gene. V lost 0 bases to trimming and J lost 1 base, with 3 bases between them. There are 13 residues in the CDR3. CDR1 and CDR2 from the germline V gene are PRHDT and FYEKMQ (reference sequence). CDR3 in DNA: TGTGCCAGCAGCTTAGGAGCGAACACTGAAGCTTTCTTT. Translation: CASSLGANTEAFF.

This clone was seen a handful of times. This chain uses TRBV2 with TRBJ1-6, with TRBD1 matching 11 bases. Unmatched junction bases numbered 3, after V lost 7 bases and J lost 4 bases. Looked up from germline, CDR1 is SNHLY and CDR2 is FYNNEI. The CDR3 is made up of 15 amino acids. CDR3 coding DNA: TGTGCCAGCATACGGGACAGGGGGTATAATTCACCCCTCCACTTT. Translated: CASIRDRGYNSPLHF.